The rows below give T cell receptor beta chains drawn from one sample of a study of OX40 agonist ivuxolimab in advanced cancers. TCRdb's table, derived via immunoSEQ multiplex PCR, lists solely in-frame clones and lacks some. Here the sample spans about 86,000 clones, about 89% being singletons. The material sequenced was CD4+ or CD8+ T cells sorted from blood, taken in a trial of the OX40 agonist ivuxolimab. The receptors stem from an adult with an advanced solid tumor such as melanoma, head and neck, liver or kidney cancer. The CDR3 runs from the conserved cysteine through the conserved F or W. A D gene is named only where the DNA matches it firmly. Only part of the rows carry a size: once, few, many, or a class if the clone is expanded.

V gene: TRBV6-5
D gene: NA
J gene: TRBJ2-2
clone size: NA
CDR3 protein: CASTPTYTGTGELFF
CDR3 DNA: TGTGCCAGCACCCCTACTTACACGGGCACCGGGGAGCTGTTTTTT

V gene: TRBV5-1
D gene: NA
J gene: TRBJ2-3
clone size: NA
CDR3 protein: CASTEPPGTDTQYF
CDR3 DNA: TGCGCCAGCACAGAGCCTCCGGGCACAGATACGCAGTATTTT

V gene: TRBV7-6
D gene: NA
J gene: TRBJ2-7
clone size: NA
CDR3 protein: CASSLGARDYEQYF
CDR3 DNA: TGTGCCAGCAGCTTAGGTGCAAGAGACTACGAGCAGTACTTC

V gene: TRBV14
D gene: TRBD1
J gene: TRBJ1-2
clone size: NA
CDR3 protein: CASSQYAPRQGRGYGYTF
CDR3 DNA: TGTGCCAGCAGCCAATATGCTCCTCGACAGGGGCGCGGGTATGGCTACACCTTC

V gene: TRBV7-9
D gene: NA
J gene: TRBJ2-1
clone size: NA
CDR3 protein: CASLALSSYNEQFF
CDR3 DNA: TGTGCCAGCCTAGCGCTGAGCTCCTACAATGAGCAGTTCTTC

V gene: TRBV2
D gene: NA
J gene: TRBJ1-4
clone size: NA
CDR3 protein: CASSPGRLSEKLFF
CDR3 DNA: TGTGCCAGCAGTCCGGGACGCCTGTCGGAAAAACTGTTTTTT

V gene: TRBV11-2
D gene: NA
J gene: TRBJ1-1
clone size: NA
CDR3 protein: CASSRRSAEAFF
CDR3 DNA: TGTGCCAGCAGCCGACGGTCGGCTGAAGCTTTCTTT

V gene: TRBV4-1
D gene: NA
J gene: TRBJ1-3
clone size: NA
CDR3 protein: CASSHGWERVSGNTIYF
CDR3 DNA: TGCGCCAGCAGCCACGGATGGGAAAGGGTCTCTGGAAACACCATATATTTT

V gene: TRBV30
D gene: NA
J gene: TRBJ2-7
clone size: NA
CDR3 protein: CAWSIAERAYEQYF
CDR3 DNA: TGTGCCTGGAGTATAGCAGAACGGGCCTACGAGCAGTACTTC

V gene: TRBV5-4
D gene: TRBD2
J gene: TRBJ2-7
clone size: NA
CDR3 protein: CASSRKGLGSYEQYF
CDR3 DNA: TGTGCCAGCAGCCGAAAGGGACTAGGGTCCTACGAGCAGTACTTC

V gene: TRBV20-1
D gene: NA
J gene: TRBJ1-4
clone size: NA
CDR3 protein: CSARHPQKLFF
CDR3 DNA: TGCAGTGCTAGACACCCCCAAAAACTGTTTTTT

V gene: TRBV11-2
D gene: TRBD1
J gene: TRBJ2-7
clone size: NA
CDR3 protein: CASSLMSGTGAGEQYF
CDR3 DNA: TGTGCCAGCAGCTTAATGTCCGGGACAGGGGCAGGCGAGCAGTACTTC

V gene: TRBV4-2
D gene: NA
J gene: TRBJ2-3
clone size: NA
CDR3 protein: CASSKKVYGGASADTQYF
CDR3 DNA: TGTGCCAGCAGCAAAAAGGTTTATGGGGGAGCTAGTGCAGATACGCAGTATTTT

V gene: TRBV27
D gene: TRBD1
J gene: TRBJ2-1
clone size: NA
CDR3 protein: CASSFMAPRDRENEQFF
CDR3 DNA: TGTGCCAGCAGCTTTATGGCCCCACGGGACAGGGAAAATGAGCAGTTCTTC

V gene: TRBV5-5
D gene: NA
J gene: TRBJ2-7
clone size: NA
CDR3 protein: CASSLSQVYEQYF
CDR3 DNA: TGTGCCAGCAGCCTCTCACAGGTCTACGAGCAGTACTTC

V gene: TRBV11-2
D gene: TRBD1
J gene: TRBJ2-7
clone size: once
CDR3 protein: CASSSGQGAYEQYF
CDR3 DNA: TGTGCCAGCAGCTCAGGACAGGGAGCCTACGAGCAGTACTTC

V gene: TRBV19
D gene: TRBD2
J gene: TRBJ2-7
clone size: NA
CDR3 protein: CASSSRLAGTNEQYF
CDR3 DNA: TGTGCCAGTAGTAGCCGACTAGCGGGAACCAACGAGCAGTACTTC

V gene: TRBV14
D gene: NA
J gene: TRBJ2-2
clone size: NA
CDR3 protein: CASSQDLRWTANTGELFF
CDR3 DNA: TGTGCCAGCAGCCAAGATCTTCGGTGGACAGCGAACACCGGGGAGCTGTTTTTT

V gene: TRBV7-8
D gene: TRBD2
J gene: TRBJ2-7
clone size: NA
CDR3 protein: CASSLARLAGGSGEQYF
CDR3 DNA: TGTGCCAGCAGCTTAGCGCGGCTAGCGGGAGGCTCTGGGGAGCAGTACTTC

V gene: TRBV27
D gene: NA
J gene: TRBJ2-7
clone size: NA
CDR3 protein: CASSPSGGGLPLFYEQYF
CDR3 DNA: TGTGCCAGCAGCCCCAGTGGCGGTGGACTACCACTATTCTACGAGCAGTACTTC

V gene: TRBV6-6
D gene: TRBD1
J gene: TRBJ2-7
clone size: NA
CDR3 protein: CASSFYRWGQGYEQYF
CDR3 DNA: TGTGCCAGCAGTTTTTATAGATGGGGACAGGGGTACGAGCAGTACTTC

V gene: TRBV9
D gene: NA
J gene: TRBJ2-7
clone size: NA
CDR3 protein: CASGPAYEQYF
CDR3 DNA: TGTGCCAGCGGACCAGCCTACGAGCAGTACTTC

V gene: TRBV18
D gene: NA
J gene: TRBJ1-1
clone size: NA
CDR3 protein: CASSLQGADGTEAFF
CDR3 DNA: TGTGCCAGCTCATTGCAGGGTGCGGACGGCACTGAAGCTTTCTTT

V gene: TRBV27
D gene: NA
J gene: TRBJ2-1
clone size: NA
CDR3 protein: CASTLRGMAPFDNEQFF
CDR3 DNA: TGTGCCAGCACCCTAAGAGGGATGGCCCCGTTTGACAATGAGCAGTTCTTC

V gene: TRBV7-6
D gene: TRBD2
J gene: TRBJ2-1
clone size: NA
CDR3 protein: CASSGTSGNNEQFF
CDR3 DNA: TGTGCCAGCAGCGGGACTAGCGGGAACAATGAGCAGTTCTTC

V gene: TRBV27
D gene: TRBD2
J gene: TRBJ2-3
clone size: once
CDR3 protein: CASSDPSGLDADTQYF
CDR3 DNA: TGTGCCAGCAGTGACCCCTCTGGACTAGACGCAGATACGCAGTATTTT

V gene: TRBV5-1
D gene: TRBD1
J gene: TRBJ2-3
clone size: NA
CDR3 protein: CASSLAAGTGASTDTQYF
CDR3 DNA: TGCGCCAGCAGCTTGGCAGCCGGGACAGGGGCCAGCACAGATACGCAGTATTTT

V gene: TRBV6-5
D gene: TRBD1
J gene: TRBJ1-4
clone size: NA
CDR3 protein: CASSQTGREKLFF
CDR3 DNA: TGTGCCAGCAGCCAGACAGGGCGGGAAAAACTGTTTTTT

V gene: TRBV5-4
D gene: TRBD1
J gene: TRBJ1-2
clone size: NA
CDR3 protein: CASSLFGGTGSYGYTF
CDR3 DNA: TGTGCCAGCAGCTTATTTGGCGGGACAGGGTCCTATGGCTACACCTTC

V gene: TRBV27
D gene: NA
J gene: TRBJ2-7
clone size: NA
CDR3 protein: CASSLSRGVYEQYF
CDR3 DNA: TGTGCCAGCAGTTTATCGAGGGGGGTCTACGAGCAGTACTTC

V gene: TRBV7-4
D gene: TRBD1
J gene: TRBJ1-3
clone size: once
CDR3 protein: CASSLAPLDRANTIYF
CDR3 DNA: TGTGCCAGCAGCTTAGCCCCGCTGGACAGGGCCAACACCATATATTTT

V gene: TRBV11-3
D gene: TRBD2
J gene: TRBJ2-7
clone size: NA
CDR3 protein: CASSASGRAYEQYF
CDR3 DNA: TGTGCCAGCAGCGCTAGCGGGAGGGCTTACGAGCAGTACTTC

V gene: TRBV5-4
D gene: TRBD1
J gene: TRBJ1-2
clone size: NA
CDR3 protein: CASSLLADRGKNYGYTF
CDR3 DNA: TGTGCCAGCAGCTTGTTAGCCGACAGGGGGAAAAACTATGGCTACACCTTC

V gene: TRBV4-1
D gene: TRBD1
J gene: TRBJ2-7
clone size: NA
CDR3 protein: CASSQVSGTASYEQYF
CDR3 DNA: TGCGCCAGCAGCCAAGTTTCCGGGACAGCTTCCTACGAGCAGTACTTC

V gene: TRBV28
D gene: TRBD1
J gene: TRBJ2-2
clone size: NA
CDR3 protein: CAGQGKNTGELFF
CDR3 DNA: TGTGCCGGACAGGGGAAGAACACCGGGGAGCTGTTTTTT

V gene: TRBV12-5
D gene: NA
J gene: TRBJ2-3
clone size: NA
CDR3 protein: CASGLGGIRTDTQYF
CDR3 DNA: TGTGCTAGTGGTTTAGGGGGGATCAGGACAGATACGCAGTATTTT

V gene: TRBV11-2
D gene: NA
J gene: TRBJ2-7
clone size: NA
CDR3 protein: CASSLAAIEQYF
CDR3 DNA: TGTGCCAGCAGCTTAGCGGCGATCGAGCAGTACTTC

V gene: TRBV4-1
D gene: NA
J gene: TRBJ2-1
clone size: NA
CDR3 protein: CASSQDYPGGQGNEQFF
CDR3 DNA: TGCGCCAGCAGCCAAGATTATCCCGGGGGGCAGGGGAATGAGCAGTTCTTC

V gene: TRBV25-1
D gene: NA
J gene: TRBJ2-2
clone size: NA
CDR3 protein: CASSEEEVTGELFF
CDR3 DNA: TGTGCCAGCAGTGAGGAGGAGGTCACCGGGGAGCTGTTTTTT

V gene: TRBV7-8
D gene: NA
J gene: TRBJ2-7
clone size: NA
CDR3 protein: CASSLVGGDYEQYF
CDR3 DNA: TGTGCCAGCAGCTTAGTAGGGGGAGACTACGAGCAGTACTTC

V gene: TRBV9
D gene: NA
J gene: TRBJ2-1
clone size: NA
CDR3 protein: CASSTRLESYNEQFF
CDR3 DNA: TGTGCCAGCAGCACTCGACTAGAATCCTACAATGAGCAGTTCTTC

V gene: TRBV28
D gene: TRBD1
J gene: TRBJ1-2
clone size: NA
CDR3 protein: CASRSDIQGARDGYTF
CDR3 DNA: TGTGCCAGCAGATCCGATATACAGGGGGCGCGGGATGGCTACACCTTC

V gene: TRBV13
D gene: TRBD1
J gene: TRBJ2-2
clone size: few
CDR3 protein: CASSLTGQGTGELFF
CDR3 DNA: TGTGCCAGCAGCTTAACCGGACAGGGCACCGGGGAGCTGTTTTTT